This T cell receptor (beta chain) is drawn from a study of T-cell memory formation after mild COVID-19 (TCRdb year 2021). For context, the study as a whole: Most TCR sequence clusters were specific to one of the two donors. Two young, previously healthy adult volunteers, one female and one male, were included in the cohort. In a couple of donors, T-cell clones that expanded and contracted after mild COVID-19 were tracked by sequencing TCRalpha and TCRbeta repertoires over time. Points the paper makes about the study in general: Contracting CD4+ clones were located mainly in the CM and EM memory subsets, whereas CD8+ clones were found to be enriched in EMRA. Clones contracting from day 15 to 85 had balanced CD4/CD8 phenotypes, while a second wave expanding from day 15 to 37 was biased towards CD4+. Only a couple of mild cases were covered by the study, and larger cohorts that include severe cases with pre-infection samples were considered necessary. Some responding clones were found in pre-infection memory, which suggests that pre-existing cross-reactive memory T cells took part in the SARS-CoV-2 response. SARS-CoV-2 specificity of the second-wave clones peaking on day 37 was not confirmed.

Ficoll-Paque density gradient centrifugation was used to isolate PBMCs. Instrument used: Illumina NovaSeq 6000. TCRalpha and TCRbeta cDNA libraries were constructed by 5'RACE with constant-segment primers, with sample barcodes and unique molecular identifiers being introduced. RNA was extracted from every sample with Trizol reagent. Amplification of the libraries took two PCR steps, and the second step added a second sample barcode plus Illumina TruSeq adapters. The libraries were sequenced on an Illumina NovaSeq using 2 x 150 bp paired-end reads. In the authors' own workflow: Demultiplexing of reads and collapsing into UMI-guided consensus sequences were performed with migec v1.2.7. Using mixcr v2.1.11, the UMI consensuses were aligned to TRA and TRB V and J templates and assembled into clonotypes. Expanded or contracted clonotypes were those called significant by both edgeR and NoisET, with noise models trained on biological replicates. For edgeR calls, a false discovery rate-adjusted p below 0.01 and a log2 fold-change threshold of 1 were applied. As an exploratory analysis of dynamics, max-normalized trajectories of the 1000 most abundant clonotypes were examined with PCA combined with hierarchical clustering. Separately sequenced CD4+ and CD8+ repertoires were used to assign a CD4 or CD8 phenotype to each responding clone. TCRdb trimmed public reads at Q25 via fastp, called clones via MiXCR and kept in-frame beta chains. Each CDR3 protein appears once, grouped with its most common genes and DNA. These V and J calls originate from TCRdb's pipeline instead of the authors' own analysis. The sample includes 400,000 to 500,000 distinct CDR3 sequences, with roughly 17% observed a single time. Of the sample, under 25% is held by the ten largest clones.

The CDR3 goes from the cysteine to the phenylalanine over 16 residues. The read is trimmed to its CDR3 DNA, 48 bases read in frame from base 1. CDR1 and CDR2 are read off the germline V gene as SGHAT and FQNNGV. Trimming takes 1 base off V and 11 bases off J; junction bases not matched to a gene: 8. This clonotype was seen only a few times. The target of this receptor is not known. No base quality values were provided; no much bigger clone lies one nucleotide off. The sample consisted of PBMCs or a T cell subset sorted from them (not recorded which). The chain was built from TRBV11-2 and TRBJ2-2, with TRBD2 matching 12 junction bases. The sequence was collected from a man in his late teens or twenties who had mild COVID-19 (a few samples of this study predate the infection). The sample titles of this study are shuffled in the database, so cell type and time point are left out; the donor was told from shared clones. The DNA is TGTGCCAGCAGCTTAGTGGTGGGACTAGCGGGTGGCGAGCTGTTTTTT. Its protein is CASSLVVGLAGGELFF.